This T cell receptor (beta chain) was identified in a study of breast tumors, draining lymph nodes, adjacent tissues. A single record per CDR3 protein comes from TCRdb applying MiXCR to the multiplex PCR reads. The repertoire consists of about 140,000 distinct CDR3 sequences, with less than 35% occurring once and the leading ten covering roughly 2.3%. The germline V gene has CDR1 MGHDK and CDR2 SYGVNS. Trimming cost V 2 bases and J 3 bases, with 8 bases left between them. This CDR3 comprises 14 residues. Study conclusions and caveats: Tumor repertoires ranked between lymph nodes and nontumor tissue in diversity, with V and J gene preferences. Luminal-like breast cancer showed significantly greater tumor-nontumor repertoire similarity than basal-like breast cancer did.

This clonotype occurred many times. Its specificity is unknown. The lymph nodes were axillary draining lymph nodes from breast cancer patients. The TCR was taken from a female donor with breast cancer. Some clones in this sample may be carry-over from other donors' samples. The sample consisted of axillary lymph node tissue. J is TRBJ2-1 and V is TRBV25-1; D unclear. CDR3 in amino acids: CASSEVMDYNEQFF. The CDR3 DNA reads TGTGCCAGCAGTGAAGTTATGGACTACAATGAGCAGTTCTTC.